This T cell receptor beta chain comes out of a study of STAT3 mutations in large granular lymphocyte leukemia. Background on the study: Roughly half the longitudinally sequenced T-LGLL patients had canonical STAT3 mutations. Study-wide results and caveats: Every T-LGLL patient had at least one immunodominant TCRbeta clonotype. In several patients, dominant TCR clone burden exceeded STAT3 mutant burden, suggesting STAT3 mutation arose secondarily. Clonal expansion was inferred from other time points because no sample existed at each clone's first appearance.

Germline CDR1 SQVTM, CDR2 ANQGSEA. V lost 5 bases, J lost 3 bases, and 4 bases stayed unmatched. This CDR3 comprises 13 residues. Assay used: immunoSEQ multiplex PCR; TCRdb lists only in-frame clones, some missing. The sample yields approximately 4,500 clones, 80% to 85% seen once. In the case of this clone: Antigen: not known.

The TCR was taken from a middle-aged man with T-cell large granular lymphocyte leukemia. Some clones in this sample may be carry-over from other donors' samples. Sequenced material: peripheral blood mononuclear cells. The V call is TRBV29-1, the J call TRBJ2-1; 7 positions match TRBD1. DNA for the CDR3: TGCAGCGTTCCTGGGACAGACTACAATGAGCAGTTCTTC. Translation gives CSVPGTDYNEQFF.